The 16 T cell receptor beta chains below come from one sample, sequenced in a study of blood T cell repertoires in COVID-19. Repertoires were generated with immunoSEQ multiplex PCR, while TCRdb's copy carries only in-frame clones and drops some. The sample records 84,000 or so clones, roughly 80% being singletons. The sequencing sample was made of peripheral blood. The receptors here all came from a man in his sixties with COVID-19, enrolled during active disease.

V and J are TRBV19 and TRBJ1-1, with unresolved D. Per germline, CDR1 LNHDA and CDR2 SQIVND (reference sequence). Deletions cut 3 bases from V and 0 bases from J, with 5 bases between. The CDR3 has 13 residues. The CDR3 is CASSIPMNTEAFF. The DNA of the CDR3 is TGTGCCAGTAGTATCCCCATGAACACTGAAGCTTTCTTT.

The V call is TRBV4-1, the J call TRBJ2-7; TRBD1 matches at 12 bases. The CDR3 totals 16 residues. Germline CDR1 and CDR2: MGHRA and YSYEKL. The J segment lost 6 bases and the V segment lost 3 bases, leaving 9 bases of the junction unmatched. CDR3 nucleotide sequence: TGCGCCAGCAGCCACCCGGGACAGGGGGCAATTTTCGAGCAGTACTTC. Translated: CASSHPGQGAIFEQYF.

As for this clone: Other nucleotide sequences in the sample specify the same CDR3. The gene calls are TRBV7-2 and TRBJ2-1, with 7 bases aligning to TRBD1. J gave up 0 bases and V 1 base, and 0 bases lay outside the gene matches. CDR3 size: 15 residues. Germline CDR1 is SGHTA and CDR2 is FQGNSA. CDR3 in DNA: TGTGCCAGCAGCTTAGACAGGGGCTCCTACAATGAGCAGTTCTTC. Protein sequence: CASSLDRGSYNEQFF.

This clone was seen a handful of times. The chain links TRBV6-5 to TRBJ2-2, with TRBD2 matching 7 bases. After removal of 7 bases from V and 8 bases from J, the junction contained 7 bases not matched to a gene. The germline gives CDR1 MNHEY, CDR2 SVGAGI. This CDR3 contains 13 residues. The CDR3 sequence: CASNPAGVGELFF. The CDR3, as DNA: TGTGCCAGCAATCCCGCGGGGGTAGGGGAGCTGTTTTTT.

The rearrangement links TRBV5-1 to TRBJ2-7; 9 bases map to TRBD1. CDR1 and CDR2 from the germline V gene are SGHRS and YFSETQ. CDR3 length: 14 amino acids. V trimming: 4 bases; J trimming: 3 bases; junction bases outside the gene matches: 5. CDR3 residues: CASSQTGGLYEQYF. In DNA form, the CDR3 reads TGCGCCAGCAGCCAGACAGGGGGTCTCTACGAGCAGTACTTC.

V and J are TRBV18 and TRBJ2-5, with unresolved D. This CDR3 has 14 amino acids. With 3 bases removed from V and 2 bases from J, the gap between germline ends came to 10 bases. Germline CDR1 reads KGHSH; CDR2 reads LQKENI. CDR3 loop: CASSPRPVQETQYF. In DNA, the CDR3 is TGTGCCAGCTCACCGCGGCCGGTACAAGAGACCCAGTACTTC.

The rearrangement joins TRBV5-6 to TRBJ2-7, with D perhaps matching TRBD2 (5 bases). In germline, CDR1 is SGHDT, CDR2 YYEEEE. CDR3 size: 12 residues. Trimming cost V 4 bases and J 6 bases, with 11 bases left between them. CDR3 nucleotide sequence: TGTGCCAGCAGCGTGACTAAGCTCGAGCAGTACTTC. Translation gives CASSVTKLEQYF.

This clone was recorded a few times. V usage is TRBV2 and J usage is TRBJ2-1, with TRBD2 matching 8 bases. V lost 7 bases to trimming and J lost 8 bases; unmatched junction nucleotides: 13. Germline V gene lookup returns CDR1 SNHLY and CDR2 FYNNEI. The CDR3 extends over 15 amino acids. The CDR3 bases are TGTGCCAGCAATCCAGCGGGAGCGTCTGCACATGAGCAGTTCTTC. Amino acids: CASNPAGASAHEQFF.

A few counts support this clone. The chain uses TRBV6-1 and TRBJ1-6; no definite D call. The germline V gene has CDR1 MNHNS and CDR2 SASEGT. CDR3 length: 15 residues. The V end lost 1 base, the J end lost 7 bases, and 11 bases lay between the germline ends. CDR3 DNA sequence: TGTGCCAGCAGTGAAGTTAACCTACTGAATTCACCCCTCCACTTT. Its translation: CASSEVNLLNSPLHF.

This clone was observed a handful of times. This sequence joins TRBV15 and TRBJ1-1, with 8 bases fitting TRBD1. The V gene's germline CDR1 is LNHNV and CDR2 YYDKDF (reference sequence). V gave up 1 base and J gave up 7 bases; unmatched junction bases: 5. The CDR3 length is 14 residues. CDR3 DNA: TGTGCCACCAGCAGAGCAGGGGGCGCGGATGAAGCTTTCTTT. Its translation: CATSRAGGADEAFF.

This clone was counted at least ten times. This CDR3 is also generated by other DNA sequences in the sample. The DNA for the CDR3 is TGTGCCAGCAGCGCGACAGATAGCAATCAGCCCCAGCATTTT. Translating gives CASSATDSNQPQHF. V and J are TRBV9 and TRBJ1-5; D perhaps matches TRBD1 (5 bases). The germline V and J ends were trimmed by 3 bases and 0 bases, with 7 bases remaining between them. The CDR3 runs 14 residues. Germline V gene data show CDR1 as SGDLS and CDR2 as YYNGEE.

Only a few counts were recorded for this clone. V usage is TRBV16 and J usage is TRBJ2-6; 12 bases fit TRBD1. V gave up 5 bases and J gave up 1 base; unmatched junction bases: 6. The germline V gene has CDR1 KGHSY and CDR2 FQNENV. The CDR3 consists of 18 residues. The CDR3 reads CASSERDRGRSGANVLTF. The DNA for the CDR3 is TGTGCCAGCAGCGAAAGGGACAGGGGGCGATCTGGGGCCAACGTCCTGACTTTC.

The chain joins TRBV4-1 to TRBJ2-5; 12 bases map to TRBD2. V lost 5 bases to trimming and J lost 5 bases; unmatched junction nucleotides: 12. This CDR3 region has 17 residues. The germline CDR1 and CDR2 sequences are MGHRA and YSYEKL. As DNA, the CDR3 is TGCGCCAGCAGCTCCGGATTGACTAGCGGGGGAGGGGAGACCCAGTACTTC. Its translation: CASSSGLTSGGGETQYF.

The chain employs TRBV19 and TRBJ2-1; TRBD1 might be the D (5 bases). With 5 bases removed from V and 0 bases from J, the gap between germline ends came to 14 bases. The CDR3 runs 16 residues. Germline V gives CDR1 LNHDA, CDR2 SQIVND (reference sequence). The CDR3 here is CASSSRQPSSYNEQFF. The CDR3 DNA follows: TGTGCCAGTAGTTCCCGACAGCCTAGCTCCTACAATGAGCAGTTCTTC.

The J gene is TRBJ2-7, the V gene TRBV11-2; D remains unclear. The CDR3 runs 13 residues. Germline values: CDR1 SGHAT, CDR2 FQNNGV. V dropped 3 bases and J dropped 3 bases, with 9 bases sitting between them. The CDR3 spells CASSFATFYEQYF. In DNA form, the CDR3 reads TGTGCCAGCAGCTTTGCTACCTTCTACGAGCAGTACTTC.

CDR3 coding DNA: TGCGCCAGCAGCAGTGGCGTGAGACAGATAAACACTGAAGCTTTCTTT. Translating it yields CASSSGVRQINTEAFF. V is TRBV5-1 and J is TRBJ1-1; weak D call: TRBD1 (5 bases). Between the trimmed V and J ends, which lost 4 bases and 2 bases, there was a span of 18 bases. CDR1 is SGHRS and CDR2 is YFSETQ in the germline V gene. The CDR3 loop spans 16 amino acids.